The following is a T cell receptor (beta chain) sequence with its context. The antigen remains unidentified. The sample is drawn from a study of cytomegalovirus exposure and HLA in healthy donors. Study outcomes and limitations: Common viral pathogens (according to a later analysis) appeared linked to several of the most significant clusters. Associated with cytomegalovirus, according to the listing, were some 180 TCR beta chains. In a later analysis, HLA-associated beta chains showed higher expansion and lower generation probabilities than comparable chains. About 87% or about 30% of the time was how often most TCR beta V segments were productive, according to an earlier analysis.

V lost 1 base and J lost 0, with 21 bases in between. Germline lookup yields CDR1 SGHAT and CDR2 FQNNGV. The CDR3 is 19 amino acids. PCR involved 60 Vbeta and 13 Jbeta primers. The data were produced by immunoSEQ multiplex PCR, yet TCRdb's version contains in-frame clones alone and is incomplete. Of 150,000 or so clones listed, 80% are singletons. The origin of this receptor is a woman aged 40 to 50 in good health and CMV-seropositive. The source material was PBMCs. The chain joins TRBV11-2 to TRBJ1-2, with D possibly being TRBD1 (6 bases). The CDR3 region is CASSLGGGKGRTANYGYTF. CDR3 nucleotides: TGTGCCAGCAGCTTAGGGGGGGGTAAGGGGAGGACAGCTAACTATGGCTACACCTTC.